This T cell receptor (beta chain) was retrieved from a study of immune evolution from preneoplasia to lung adenocarcinoma. Points on this clone: Antigen unknown.

The data were produced by immunoSEQ multiplex PCR, yet TCRdb's version contains in-frame clones alone and is incomplete. This table has around 10,000 clones, 78% appearing once. Findings of the study overall: From normal lung to invasive adenocarcinoma, top clone frequencies appeared to decrease. Clonality was highest in normal lung, lower in later-stage lesions apparently.

V lost 2 bases, J lost 7 bases, and 6 bases stayed unmatched. There are 15 residues in the CDR3. Germline-derived CDR1 and CDR2 are MDHEN and SYDVKM. V gene TRBV28 combines with J gene TRBJ1-4; 8 bases map to TRBD1. This sequence originates from a person aged 60-79 years with lung adenocarcinoma. Sequencing was performed on FFPE minimally invasive lung adenocarcinoma tissue. The CDR3 here is CASSLRTGFGEKLFF. As DNA, the CDR3 is TGTGCCAGCAGTTTACGGACAGGGTTTGGTGAAAAACTGTTTTTT.